This T cell receptor beta chain derives from a study of T cells in women clearing cervical HPV infection. To note about this clone: The read terminates 3 residues before the CDR3 end, so the remaining end is supplied by the germline J gene.

The table came from immunoSEQ multiplex PCR; TCRdb's copy has only in-frame clones and leaves some out. Its clone listing holds tens of thousands of clones. The CDR3 loop spans 14 amino acids. The J segment lost 5 bases and the V segment lost 6 bases, leaving 11 bases of the junction unmatched. Germline assignment: CDR1 DFQATT and CDR2 SNEGSKA (reference sequence). The chain combines TRBV20-1 with TRBJ2-7; 9 bases match TRBD1. Sequencing was carried out using blood buffy coat. The origin of this receptor is a woman aged 18-70 years with a cervical HPV16 infection that either progressed to CIN3+ or cleared (not recorded which). CDR3: CSAHPPGTGNEQYF. CDR3 DNA (partial): TGCAGTGCGCATCCTCCCGGGACAGGGAACGAG.